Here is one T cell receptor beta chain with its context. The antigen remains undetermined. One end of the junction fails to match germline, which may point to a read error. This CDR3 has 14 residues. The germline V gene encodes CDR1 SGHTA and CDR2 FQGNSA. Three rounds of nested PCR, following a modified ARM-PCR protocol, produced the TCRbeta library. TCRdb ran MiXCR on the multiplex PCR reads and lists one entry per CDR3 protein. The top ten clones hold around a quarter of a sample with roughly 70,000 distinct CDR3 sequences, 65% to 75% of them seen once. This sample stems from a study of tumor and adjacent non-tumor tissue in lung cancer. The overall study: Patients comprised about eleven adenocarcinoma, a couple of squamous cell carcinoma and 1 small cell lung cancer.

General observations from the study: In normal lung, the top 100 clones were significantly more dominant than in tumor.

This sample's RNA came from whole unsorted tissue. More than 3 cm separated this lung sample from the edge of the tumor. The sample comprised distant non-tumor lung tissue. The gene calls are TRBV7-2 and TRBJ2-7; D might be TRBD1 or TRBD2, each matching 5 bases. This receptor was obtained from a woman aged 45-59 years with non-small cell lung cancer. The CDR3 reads CVSSKRDHSYEQYF. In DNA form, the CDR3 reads TGTGTCAGCAGCAAACGGGACCACTCCTACGAGCAGTACTTC.